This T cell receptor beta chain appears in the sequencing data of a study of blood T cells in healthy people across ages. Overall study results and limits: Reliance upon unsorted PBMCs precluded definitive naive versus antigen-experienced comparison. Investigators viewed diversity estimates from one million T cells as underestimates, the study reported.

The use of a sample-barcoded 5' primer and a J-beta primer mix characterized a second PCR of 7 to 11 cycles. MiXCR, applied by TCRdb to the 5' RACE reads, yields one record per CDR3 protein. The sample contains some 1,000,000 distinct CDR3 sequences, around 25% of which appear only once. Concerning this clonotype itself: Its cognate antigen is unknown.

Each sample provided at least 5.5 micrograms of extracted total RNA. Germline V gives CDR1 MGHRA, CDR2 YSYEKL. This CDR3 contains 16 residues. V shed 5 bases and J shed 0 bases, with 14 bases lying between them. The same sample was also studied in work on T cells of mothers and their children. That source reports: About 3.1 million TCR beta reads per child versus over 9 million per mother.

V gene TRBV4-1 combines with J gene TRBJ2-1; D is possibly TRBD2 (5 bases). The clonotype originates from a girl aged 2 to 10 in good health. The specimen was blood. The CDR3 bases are TGCGCCAGCAGCTTTAGCGACTTCAGCTCCTACAATGAGCAGTTCTTC. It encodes CASSFSDFSSYNEQFF.